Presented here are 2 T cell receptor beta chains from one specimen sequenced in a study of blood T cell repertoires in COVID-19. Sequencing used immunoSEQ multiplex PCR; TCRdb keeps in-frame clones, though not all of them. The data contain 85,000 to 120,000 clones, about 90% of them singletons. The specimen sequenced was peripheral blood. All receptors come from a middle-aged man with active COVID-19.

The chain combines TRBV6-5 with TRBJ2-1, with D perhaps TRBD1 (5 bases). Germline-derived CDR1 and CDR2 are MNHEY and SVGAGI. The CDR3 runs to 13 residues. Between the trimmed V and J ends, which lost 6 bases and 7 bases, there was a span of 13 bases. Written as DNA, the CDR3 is TGTGCCAGCAGCAGGGCACCCTTTAATGAGCAGTTCTTC. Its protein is CASSRAPFNEQFF.

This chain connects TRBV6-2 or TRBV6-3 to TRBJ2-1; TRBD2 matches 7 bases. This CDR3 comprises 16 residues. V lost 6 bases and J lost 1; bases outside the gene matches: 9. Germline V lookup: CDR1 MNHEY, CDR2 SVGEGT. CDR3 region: CASSRRGDRSYNEQFF. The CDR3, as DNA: TGTGCCAGCAGCCGTCGGGGGGACCGTTCCTACAATGAGCAGTTCTTC.